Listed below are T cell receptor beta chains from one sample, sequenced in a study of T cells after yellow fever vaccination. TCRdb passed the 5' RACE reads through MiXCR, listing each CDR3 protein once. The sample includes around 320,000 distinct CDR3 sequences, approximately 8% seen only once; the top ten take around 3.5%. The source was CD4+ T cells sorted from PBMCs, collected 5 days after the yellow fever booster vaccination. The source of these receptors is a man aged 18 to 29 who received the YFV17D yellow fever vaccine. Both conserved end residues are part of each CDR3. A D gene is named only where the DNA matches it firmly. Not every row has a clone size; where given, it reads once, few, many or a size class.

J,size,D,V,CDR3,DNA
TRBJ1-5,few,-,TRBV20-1,CSAWGGYSNQPQHF,TGCAGTGCGTGGGGAGGGTATAGCAATCAGCCCCAGCATTTT
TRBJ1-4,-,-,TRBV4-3,CASSPHHVGQTIVAEKLFF,TGCGCCAGCAGCCCTCATCACGTCGGACAGACGATAGTGGCTGAAAAACTGTTTTTT
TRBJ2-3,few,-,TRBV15,CATSRQVPSTDTQYF,TGTGCCACCAGCAGACAGGTACCTAGCACAGATACGCAGTATTTT
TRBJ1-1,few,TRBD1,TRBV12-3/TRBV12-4,CASRSDRGHLKGTEAFF,TGTGCCAGCAGGTCAGACAGGGGGCACCTTAAGGGCACTGAAGCTTTCTTT
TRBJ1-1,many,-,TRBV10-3,CAISEGAETEAFF,TGTGCCATCAGTGAGGGGGCAGAGACTGAAGCTTTCTTT
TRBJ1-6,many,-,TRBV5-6,CASSSRGGRSPLHF,TGTGCCAGCAGCTCGCGAGGGGGTAGATCACCCCTCCACTTT
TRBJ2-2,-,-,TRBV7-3,CASSLGRVAGELFF,TGTGCCAGCAGCTTAGGCAGGGTTGCCGGGGAGCTGTTTTTT
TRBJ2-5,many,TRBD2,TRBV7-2,CASSLLGGGETQYF,TGTGCCAGCAGCTTATTGGGCGGGGGAGAGACCCAGTACTTC
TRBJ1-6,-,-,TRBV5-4,CASSLQVNSPLHF,TGTGCCAGCAGCTTGCAGGTTAATTCACCCCTCCACTTT
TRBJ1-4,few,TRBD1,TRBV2,CASRGTGTGLEKLFF,TGTGCCAGCAGGGGGACCGGGACAGGCTTGGAAAAACTGTTTTTT
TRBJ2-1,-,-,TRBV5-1,CASSGVDLGEQFF,TGCGCCAGCAGCGGGGTGGATTTGGGTGAGCAGTTCTTC
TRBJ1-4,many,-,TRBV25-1,CASGTTNEKLFF,TGTGCCAGCGGAACAACTAATGAAAAACTGTTTTTT
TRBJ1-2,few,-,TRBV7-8,CASSILRGADGYTF,TGTGCCAGCAGCATACTCCGGGGGGCCGATGGCTACACCTTC
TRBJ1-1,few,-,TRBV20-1,CSARGLGSTEAFF,TGCAGTGCTAGGGGCCTGGGGTCCACTGAAGCTTTCTTT
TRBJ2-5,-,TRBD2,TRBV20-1,CSVAIGTSAQETQYF,TGCAGTGTCGCCATCGGGACTAGCGCTCAAGAGACCCAGTACTTC
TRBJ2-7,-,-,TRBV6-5,CASSYSRTASREQYF,TGTGCCAGCAGTTACAGCCGGACAGCTTCTAGAGAGCAGTACTTC
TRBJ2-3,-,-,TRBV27,CASTPRDTQYF,TGTGCCAGCACTCCAAGGGATACGCAGTATTTT
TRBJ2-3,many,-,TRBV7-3,CASSFAASSGDTQYF,TGTGCCAGCAGCTTCGCGGCGTCTTCGGGGGATACGCAGTATTTT
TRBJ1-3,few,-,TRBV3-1,CASSHQEVNTIYF,TGTGCCAGCAGCCACCAAGAGGTAAACACCATATATTTT
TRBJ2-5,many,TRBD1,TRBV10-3,CAIKGTDLQETQYF,TGTGCCATCAAAGGGACAGACCTTCAAGAGACCCAGTACTTC
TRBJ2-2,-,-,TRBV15,CATSRRDLTGELFF,TGTGCCACCAGCAGGCGGGATCTGACCGGGGAGCTGTTTTTT
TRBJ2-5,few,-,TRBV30,CAWSVGGGLYQETQYF,TGTGCCTGGAGTGTGGGCGGGGGCCTGTACCAAGAGACCCAGTACTTC
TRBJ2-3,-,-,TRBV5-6,CASSPVYSRDTQYF,TGTGCCAGCAGCCCCGTCTATAGCCGAGATACGCAGTATTTT
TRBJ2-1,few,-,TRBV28,CASIPWTLNEQFF,TGTGCCAGCATCCCCTGGACTCTCAATGAGCAGTTCTTC
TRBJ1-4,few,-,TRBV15,CATSVRLGRPNEKLFF,TGTGCCACCAGCGTCCGGTTAGGCAGGCCTAATGAAAAACTGTTTTTT
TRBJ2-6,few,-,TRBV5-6,CASSLNGGATGANVLTF,TGTGCCAGCAGCTTGAATGGGGGGGCGACGGGGGCCAACGTCCTGACTTTC
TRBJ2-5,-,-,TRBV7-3,CASSLSGGAQTQYF,TGTGCCAGCAGCTTAAGTGGGGGGGCCCAGACCCAGTACTTC
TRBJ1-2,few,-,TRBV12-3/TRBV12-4,CASSLAQKYGYTF,TGTGCCAGCAGTTTGGCACAGAAGTATGGCTACACCTTC
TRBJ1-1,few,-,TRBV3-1,CASSLGAGPTEAFF,TGTGCCAGCAGTCTCGGGGCGGGTCCCACTGAAGCCTTCTTT
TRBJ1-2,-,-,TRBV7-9,CASGRGGYGYTF,TGTGCCAGCGGACGGGGGGGCTATGGCTACACCTTC
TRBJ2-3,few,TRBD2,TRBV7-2,CASSLDQRDHTQYF,TGTGCCAGCAGCTTAGACCAGCGGGACCATACGCAGTATTTT
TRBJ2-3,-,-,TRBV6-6,CASSRDIGTDTQYF,TGTGCCAGCAGCCGGGACATCGGGACAGATACGCAGTATTTT
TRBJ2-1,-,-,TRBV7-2,CASSPRASRGNEQFF,TGTGCCAGCAGCCCCCGTGCTAGTCGGGGCAATGAGCAGTTCTTC
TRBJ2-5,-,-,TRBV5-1,CASSLGLVAADQETQYF,TGCGCCAGCAGTCTTGGGTTGGTAGCGGCCGATCAAGAGACCCAGTACTTC
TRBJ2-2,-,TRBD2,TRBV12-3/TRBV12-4,CASSLQGLANGGELFF,TGTGCCAGCAGTTTACAGGGACTAGCAAATGGCGGGGAGCTGTTTTTT
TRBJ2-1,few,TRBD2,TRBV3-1,CASSPRLAGGPLNEQFF,TGTGCCAGCAGCCCACGACTAGCGGGGGGGCCTCTGAATGAGCAGTTCTTC
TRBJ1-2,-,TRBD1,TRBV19,CASSTSKTWTGSGYTF,TGTGCCAGTAGTACGTCGAAAACCTGGACAGGGTCTGGCTACACCTTC
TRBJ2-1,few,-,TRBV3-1,CASSHWAQQFF,TGTGCCAGCAGCCATTGGGCCCAGCAGTTCTTC
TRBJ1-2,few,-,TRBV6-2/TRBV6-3,CAIRSTGNYGYTF,TGTGCCATCAGATCGACAGGAAACTATGGCTACACCTTC
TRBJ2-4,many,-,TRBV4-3,CASSQEPGTANIQYF,TGCGCCAGCAGCCAAGAGCCAGGGACGGCAAACATTCAGTACTTC
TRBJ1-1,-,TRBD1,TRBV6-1,CASREFTTGTANTEAFF,TGTGCCAGCAGGGAGTTCACCACCGGGACAGCGAACACTGAAGCTTTCTTT
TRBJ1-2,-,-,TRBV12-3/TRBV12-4,CASSRTSGLYGYTF,TGTGCCAGCAGTCGGACCTCTGGACTCTATGGCTACACCTTC
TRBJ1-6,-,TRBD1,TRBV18,CASSPTGSNSPLHF,TGTGCCAGCTCACCGACAGGGTCGAACTCACCCCTCCACTTT
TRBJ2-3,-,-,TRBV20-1,CSAPPGVGTDTQYF,TGCAGTGCTCCACCGGGTGTGGGCACAGATACGCAGTATTTT
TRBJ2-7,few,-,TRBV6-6,CASRPIQGGIAEQYF,TGTGCCAGCAGGCCCATACAGGGTGGTATCGCCGAGCAGTACTTC
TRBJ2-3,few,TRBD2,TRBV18,CASSPASGSDTQYF,TGTGCCAGCTCACCGGCTAGCGGCTCAGATACGCAGTATTTT
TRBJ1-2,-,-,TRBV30,CAWLRAGSDLANYGYTF,TGTGCCTGGTTAAGGGCAGGGTCTGATTTGGCTAACTATGGCTACACCTTC
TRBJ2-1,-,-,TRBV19,CASSKGSGISYNEQFF,TGTGCCAGTAGTAAAGGTTCAGGGATCTCCTACAATGAGCAGTTCTTC
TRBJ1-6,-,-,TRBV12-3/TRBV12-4,CASSSQRGGPLHF,TGTGCCAGCAGTTCACAAAGGGGGGGACCCCTCCACTTT